This TCR beta chain is drawn from a study of shared clonotypes between healthy human individuals (dated by TCRdb to the early 2020s). Looking at the study overall: Three men and a couple of women, aged 18 to 49 years, made up the cohort. To estimate repertoire size and how much clonotypes are shared between individuals, the study performed deep sequencing of blood TCR repertoires from about five healthy adults. Different laboratories and diverse techniques were used to prepare libraries and sequence TCR repertoires, to increase sequencing depth and limit assay-specific biases. Each donor's leukapheresis produced roughly between roughly 0.85 and 10 billion PBMCs. For each donor, three plates each were used for CD4 naive and CD4 memory, two plates were used for CD8 naive, and one plate was used for CD8 memory.

CD8 naive samples consisted of CD45RO-negative cells that were positively selected for CCR7, yielding a CD45RA+CCR7+ population without TemRA cells. The donors were healthy, HIV-negative adults who had no recently reported acute infections or vaccinations. Only Caucasian adults living in Nashville, Tennessee, USA were represented among the donors. After blood collection by leukapheresis, PBMCs were isolated using Ficoll-Histopaque density gradient centrifugation and then cryopreserved in the vapor phase of liquid nitrogen. Analytical flow cytometry was used to check the purity and quantity of every magnetically sorted T cell population. Genomic DNA was isolated from every sorted fraction and measured by UV absorbance on a Nanodrop 2000c. The germline V gene encodes CDR1 SGHRS and CDR2 YFSETQ. The CDR3 spans 16 residues, from the cysteine through the phenylalanine. The sequence is cut down to CDR3 DNA, 48 bases in frame from base 1. V sheds 5 bases and J sheds 0 bases, leaving 14 bases between their ends.

As regards this clone: There is no known antigen for this receptor. No much larger clone exists at a distance of one base, and base qualities are not known.

Using the deep immunoSEQ assay, TCR CDR3 regions were amplified from genomic DNA by multiplex PCR. For each cell subset, the extracted genomic DNA was distributed evenly across all wells of several immunoSEQ 96-well plates, and each plate served as one replicate. For sorted subsets, each replicate PCR was loaded with about 200 ng genomic DNA, equivalent to approximately 27,000 T cell genomes. The purified libraries were quantified using a Qubit 3.0 fluorometer, sized with a Bioanalyzer 2100, and then quantified again using the KAPA Library Quantification kit. Each immunoSEQ 96-well plate was sequenced on its own single-read 150-cycle Illumina NextSeq 550 flow cell. The source study handled its data this way. Because the immunoSEQ output held only junctional sequences and lacked quality scores, the filtering could not match the filtering applied to full-length reads. To assign V/J genes and CDR3, sequences were annotated against IMGT germline references using PyIR, a Python wrapper for IgBLAST v1.9. Reads with weak V/J assignments (E-value above 1e-6), missing CDR3, stop codons, out-of-frame junctions, or ambiguous translated residues were removed. V3J clonotypes were defined as sequences sharing an identical inferred V gene, J gene, and CDR3 amino acid sequence. The percentage overlap between two repertoires was calculated by dividing the number of shared unique clonotypes by the size of the smaller repertoire. Three approaches were used to assess repertoire richness: RTK rarefaction, the Chao1 estimator, and Recon v2.1 estimates of unobserved clonotypes. Generation probabilities for all TCRbeta clonotypes obtained by the gDNA method from a handful of donors were computed using OLGA. TCRdb carries this immuneACCESS record with in-frame sequences only. Its versions omit some clonotypes, under half of them owing to an unresolved V gene in the studies checked, with the rest unexplained. V, J and clone size were drawn from that table, and D and trimming were deduced from the DNA. This sample holds about 2 million clones; approximately 94% were observed only once. Of the sample, around 1.2% falls within the top ten clones.

Broad study findings and their caveats: Estimated clonotype richness was generally larger for naive than for memory subsets. Sampling was restricted to blood, and TCR repertoires in tissue are likely to differ from TCR repertoires in blood. Pairwise subsampling led to the expectation that sequencing depth would affect the degree of clonotype sharing among donors. The genetic and exposure-history diversity represented was limited by the small number of donors. About 5% of naive CD4, 3.5% of naive CD8, approximately 2% of memory CD4, and about 0.4% of memory CD8 clonotypes were shared across several donors. Compared with non-shared clonotypes, the clonotypes found in all four sorted-subset donors had higher generation probabilities. Even with the large sequencing depth, rarefaction of the sorted-subset datasets indicated that sequencing was incomplete.

Recombination joined TRBV5-1 with TRBJ1-4; the D gene lacks a confident call. Sequencing input: naive CD8+ T cells sorted from blood. The cell subset or site label, read with the paper, signifies: CD45RA+CCR7+. The sequence came from a man aged 18 to 29 in good health. Read as DNA, the sequence is TGCGCCAGCAGGCCCCGTGTTACTGCAACTAATGAAAAACTGTTTTTT. This translates into CASRPRVTATNEKLFF.